The rows below give T cell receptor beta chains drawn from one sample of a study of blood T cell repertoires in COVID-19. Method: immunoSEQ multiplex PCR; TCRdb's copy keeps in-frame clones and lacks some. The data show some 200,000 clones, with about 88% seen just once and around 1.6% held by the top ten. Sequencing was carried out using peripheral blood. Receptors originate from a man between 70 and 80 years old with acute or convalescent COVID-19. The CDR3 runs from the conserved cysteine through the conserved F or W. D genes are given only for firm matches. Size values are once, few and many counts, or a class for expanded clones, and some rows have none.

V gene: TRBV7-9; clone size: NA; D gene: TRBD1; J gene: TRBJ1-1; CDR3 protein: CASRQDRGEAFF; CDR3 DNA: TGTGCCAGCAGACAAGACAGGGGGGAAGCTTTCTTT
V gene: TRBV2; clone size: NA; D gene: TRBD1; J gene: TRBJ1-3; CDR3 protein: CASRIQGADGNTIYF; CDR3 DNA: TGTGCCAGCAGAATACAGGGGGCAGATGGAAACACCATATATTTT
V gene: TRBV24-1; clone size: NA; D gene: NA; J gene: TRBJ1-5; CDR3 protein: CATSDVTGQPQHF; CDR3 DNA: TGTGCCACCAGTGATGTCACAGGGCAGCCCCAGCATTTT
V gene: TRBV18; clone size: NA; D gene: TRBD1; J gene: TRBJ1-2; CDR3 protein: CASSQDRVGYGYTF; CDR3 DNA: TGTGCCAGCTCACAGGACAGGGTGGGCTATGGCTACACCTTC
V gene: TRBV4-2; clone size: once; D gene: NA; J gene: TRBJ2-7; CDR3 protein: CASSQVGSYEQYF; CDR3 DNA: TGTGCCAGCAGCCAGGTCGGGAGTTACGAGCAGTACTTC
V gene: TRBV2; clone size: once; D gene: TRBD1; J gene: TRBJ2-5; CDR3 protein: CASSGTGASQETQYF; CDR3 DNA: TGTGCCAGCAGTGGGACAGGGGCCTCCCAAGAGACCCAGTACTTC
V gene: TRBV2; clone size: once; D gene: TRBD2; J gene: TRBJ2-3; CDR3 protein: CASSPGGLYTDTQYF; CDR3 DNA: TGTGCCAGCAGCCCGGGGGGGTTGTATACAGATACGCAGTATTTT
V gene: TRBV7-2; clone size: few; D gene: TRBD2; J gene: TRBJ2-1; CDR3 protein: CASNLAGGPSYNEQFF; CDR3 DNA: TGTGCCAGCAACCTAGCGGGAGGCCCCTCCTACAATGAGCAGTTCTTC
V gene: TRBV3-1/TRBV3-2; clone size: NA; D gene: TRBD2; J gene: TRBJ2-7; CDR3 protein: CASSRLAGSGEQYF; CDR3 DNA: TGTGCCAGCAGCCGACTAGCGGGGTCCGGCGAGCAGTACTTC
V gene: TRBV18; clone size: NA; D gene: NA; J gene: TRBJ2-7; CDR3 protein: CASSPPEPTAEQYF; CDR3 DNA: TGTGCCAGCTCACCACCGGAACCGACTGCCGAGCAGTACTTC
V gene: TRBV28; clone size: NA; D gene: NA; J gene: TRBJ2-6; CDR3 protein: CASSLSSSGANVLTF; CDR3 DNA: TGTGCCAGCAGTTTAAGTAGCTCTGGGGCCAACGTCCTGACTTTC
V gene: TRBV19; clone size: NA; D gene: NA; J gene: TRBJ2-1; CDR3 protein: CASSIDPEAGNYNEQFF; CDR3 DNA: TGTGCCAGTAGTATAGACCCCGAGGCGGGAAACTACAATGAGCAGTTCTTC
V gene: TRBV3-1/TRBV3-2; clone size: NA; D gene: NA; J gene: TRBJ1-1; CDR3 protein: CASSQVGQGTEAFF; CDR3 DNA: TGTGCCAGCAGCCAAGTTGGGCAGGGAACTGAAGCTTTCTTT
V gene: TRBV3-1/TRBV3-2; clone size: NA; D gene: TRBD1; J gene: TRBJ1-6; CDR3 protein: CASSQEAGQVFYNSPLHF; CDR3 DNA: TGTGCCAGCAGCCAAGAAGCGGGACAGGTCTTCTATAATTCACCCCTCCACTTT
V gene: TRBV10-3; clone size: NA; D gene: NA; J gene: TRBJ1-2; CDR3 protein: CAIGEYTGNYGYTF; CDR3 DNA: TGTGCCATCGGGGAATACACAGGGAACTATGGCTACACCTTC
V gene: TRBV28; clone size: NA; D gene: NA; J gene: TRBJ2-5; CDR3 protein: CASSLSPGTYGQETQYF; CDR3 DNA: TGTGCCAGCAGTTTATCCCCCGGGACTTATGGACAAGAGACCCAGTACTTC
V gene: TRBV6-5; clone size: NA; D gene: TRBD1; J gene: TRBJ1-3; CDR3 protein: CASSRGTGSGNTIYF; CDR3 DNA: TGTGCCAGCTCCAGAGGGACAGGGTCTGGAAACACCATATATTTT
V gene: TRBV12-3/TRBV12-4; clone size: NA; D gene: TRBD1; J gene: TRBJ2-5; CDR3 protein: CASSLETGDQYF; CDR3 DNA: TGTGCCAGCAGTTTAGAGACAGGGGACCAGTACTTC
V gene: TRBV15; clone size: NA; D gene: NA; J gene: TRBJ2-1; CDR3 protein: CATSRLQGEGSGEQFF; CDR3 DNA: TGTGCCACCAGCAGATTACAGGGTGAGGGTTCCGGTGAGCAGTTCTTC
V gene: TRBV7-8; clone size: once; D gene: NA; J gene: TRBJ1-6; CDR3 protein: CASSLGGLRNSPLHF; CDR3 DNA: TGTGCCAGCAGCTTAGGAGGGTTGCGCAATTCACCCCTCCACTTT
V gene: TRBV18; clone size: few; D gene: NA; J gene: TRBJ2-1; CDR3 protein: CASSSPPGAINEQFF; CDR3 DNA: TGTGCCAGCTCTTCGCCCCCAGGGGCCATCAATGAGCAGTTCTTC
V gene: TRBV30; clone size: NA; D gene: NA; J gene: TRBJ1-4; CDR3 protein: CAWSVGPLEEKLFF; CDR3 DNA: TGTGCCTGGAGTGTGGGCCCTCTCGAAGAAAAACTGTTTTTT
V gene: TRBV3-1/TRBV3-2; clone size: NA; D gene: NA; J gene: TRBJ2-7; CDR3 protein: CASSLAATYEQYF; CDR3 DNA: TGTGCCAGCAGCCTAGCGGCCACCTACGAGCAGTACTTC
V gene: TRBV9; clone size: few; D gene: TRBD2; J gene: TRBJ2-5; CDR3 protein: CASSDSGNQETQYF; CDR3 DNA: TGTGCCAGCAGCGATAGCGGGAACCAAGAGACCCAGTACTTC
V gene: TRBV4-2; clone size: NA; D gene: TRBD1; J gene: TRBJ1-2; CDR3 protein: CASSQDGGQPVGYTF; CDR3 DNA: TGTGCCAGCAGCCAAGATGGGGGACAGCCTGTGGGCTACACCTTC
V gene: TRBV5-1; clone size: NA; D gene: TRBD1; J gene: TRBJ2-3; CDR3 protein: CASSLGQGADTQYF; CDR3 DNA: TGCGCCAGCAGCCTGGGACAGGGTGCAGATACGCAGTATTTT
V gene: TRBV3-1/TRBV3-2; clone size: NA; D gene: TRBD2; J gene: TRBJ2-1; CDR3 protein: CASSQFGGRGWQFF; CDR3 DNA: TGTGCCAGCAGCCAATTCGGAGGGAGGGGATGGCAGTTCTTC
V gene: TRBV5-5; clone size: NA; D gene: TRBD2; J gene: TRBJ2-3; CDR3 protein: CASSLRIAGGNTDTQYF; CDR3 DNA: TGTGCCAGCAGCTTGCGAATAGCGGGAGGGAACACAGATACGCAGTATTTT
V gene: TRBV20-1; clone size: NA; D gene: TRBD2; J gene: TRBJ2-1; CDR3 protein: CSASPSGSWTYNEQFF; CDR3 DNA: TGCAGTGCTAGTCCTAGCGGGAGCTGGACCTACAATGAGCAGTTCTTC
V gene: TRBV19; clone size: NA; D gene: NA; J gene: TRBJ2-1; CDR3 protein: CASSIRSRGSYNEQFF; CDR3 DNA: TGTGCCAGTAGTATAAGGTCCAGGGGTTCCTACAATGAGCAGTTCTTC
V gene: TRBV28; clone size: NA; D gene: TRBD2; J gene: TRBJ2-7; CDR3 protein: CASSLRDYSSYEQYF; CDR3 DNA: TGTGCCAGCAGTTTAAGGGACTACAGCTCCTACGAGCAGTACTTC
V gene: TRBV12-3/TRBV12-4; clone size: NA; D gene: NA; J gene: TRBJ2-5; CDR3 protein: CASSFPNSRTQYF; CDR3 DNA: TGTGCCAGCAGTTTCCCGAACAGCCGCACCCAGTACTTC
V gene: TRBV7-9; clone size: NA; D gene: TRBD2; J gene: TRBJ2-3; CDR3 protein: CASSPRTSADTQYF; CDR3 DNA: TGTGCCAGCAGCCCCCGGACTAGCGCGGATACGCAGTATTTT
V gene: TRBV28; clone size: NA; D gene: TRBD2; J gene: TRBJ2-7; CDR3 protein: CASTPLGASGSYEQYF; CDR3 DNA: TGTGCCAGCACCCCCCTTGGGGCTAGCGGGAGCTACGAGCAGTACTTC
V gene: TRBV7-3; clone size: NA; D gene: TRBD1; J gene: TRBJ2-5; CDR3 protein: CASSLTPRGRRKDQETQYF; CDR3 DNA: TGTGCCAGCAGCTTAACCCCCAGGGGGCGGAGGAAGGACCAAGAGACCCAGTACTTC
V gene: TRBV4-3; clone size: once; D gene: NA; J gene: TRBJ2-4; CDR3 protein: CASSQDLGGTMLLQYF; CDR3 DNA: TGCGCCAGCAGCCAAGATTTGGGCGGGACGATGCTTCTTCAGTACTTC
V gene: TRBV29-1; clone size: few; D gene: TRBD1; J gene: TRBJ1-2; CDR3 protein: CSVDPGTGADGYTF; CDR3 DNA: TGCAGCGTTGATCCCGGGACAGGGGCTGATGGCTACACCTTC